This T cell receptor beta chain emerged from a study of CD8 T cells in Susac syndrome. It was negative isolation that provided the CD8+ and CD4+ T cells, whereas TEMRA cells were enriched by FACS. After extraction with the RNeasy kit, roughly 0.45 to 1 ug of the RNA was reverse transcribed using random hexamers. The method of amplification for TCR beta CDR3 was immunoSEQ multiplex PCR, covering 54 Vbeta and 13 Jbeta. TCRdb analysed the immunoSEQ multiplex PCR reads with MiXCR anew, one entry per CDR3 protein. The sample has around 200,000 distinct CDR3 sequences, 85% to 95% seen once. V lost 1 base and J lost 6, with 22 bases in between. The CDR3 has 18 amino acids. Germline V lookup: CDR1 MGHRA, CDR2 YSYEKL.

V is TRBV4-1 and J is TRBJ2-1; D not certain. Material: CD4+ T cells from PBMCs. This TCR came from a human donor in good health. The CDR3 region is CASSQVPARLGVSNEQFF. As DNA, the CDR3 is TGCGCCAGCAGCCAAGTACCTGCCAGGTTGGGCGTAAGCAATGAGCAGTTCTTC.